This paragraph covers one TCR beta chain sequence. Its antigen is currently unknown. This record comes from a study of human T cells and chemical hapten exposure. General observations from the study: The donor cohort had alopecia, so its immune response may not match that of healthy people.

The V gene end was trimmed by 8 bases and the J gene end by 6 bases; junction bases not matched to a gene: 12. The CDR3 has 14 residues. Germline assignment: CDR1 MDHEN and CDR2 SYDVKM. TCRdb fed the RACE reads into MiXCR, producing one record per CDR3 protein. The sample records more than 250,000 distinct CDR3 sequences, approximately 8.6% being singletons. Noted time point: pre-sensitization, week 0. Regarding treatment: therapeutic diphenylcyclopropenone sensitization with weekly scalp DPC. This clonotype originated in a woman aged 35 to 49 with alopecia areata. Some clones in this sample may be carry-over from other donors' samples. The material sequenced was whole blood, taken in connection with sensitization to the hapten diphenylcyclopropenone (DPC). This chain joins TRBV28 and TRBJ2-7; 8 bases align to TRBD2. The CDR3 nucleotides are TGTGCCAGCGGGGGTTGGGGACTAGTAGGCGAGCAGTACTTC. The encoded protein is CASGGWGLVGEQYF.